A single sample is the source of the 9 T cell receptor beta chains below, sequenced in a study of long-term antiretroviral therapy in people with HIV. Assay version v3.0 of immunoSEQ was used, and it was run at survey level. The protocol was immunoSEQ multiplex PCR, while the TCRdb copy is restricted to in-frame clones and leaves out a portion. The sample holds roughly 17,000 clones; approximately 81% are singletons and the top ten take 8.8%. The source was unsorted PBMCs, collected 0.3 years before starting antiretroviral therapy. All receptors come from a man between 45 and 60 years old with HIV.

This chain connects TRBV5-1 to TRBJ2-2, with D tentatively TRBD1 (5 bases). Germline V gene lookup returns CDR1 SGHRS and CDR2 YFSETQ. V was shortened by 4 bases and J by 1 base, with 11 bases between the two germline ends. This CDR3 spans 15 amino acids. The CDR3 here is CASSMSDRNTGELFF. The CDR3 DNA reads as TGCGCCAGCAGCATGTCTGACAGGAACACCGGGGAGCTGTTTTTT.

This clone is judged large. The rearrangement links TRBV10-3 to TRBJ1-2; D perhaps matches TRBD1 (6 bases). The CDR3 totals 13 residues. V lost 3 bases, J lost 3 bases, and 8 bases lay in between. CDR1 and CDR2 (germline): ENHRY, SYGVKD. The CDR3 spells CAISDEGDYGYTF. CDR3 DNA sequence: TGTGCCATCAGTGATGAGGGGGACTATGGCTACACCTTC.

V and J are TRBV6-1 and TRBJ1-1, with a tentative D call TRBD1 (5 bases). V dropped 7 bases and J dropped 1 base, with 13 bases sitting between them. Germline CDR1 is MNHNS and CDR2 is SASEGT. The CDR3 spans 14 residues. CDR3 coding DNA: TGTGCCAGCACAATTGCAGGGCGGAACACTGAAGCTTTCTTT. The encoded protein is CASTIAGRNTEAFF.

This rearrangement joins TRBV30 to TRBJ2-5, with D unclear. The J call may be faulty, since TRBJ2-7 better matches the DNA end. Germline lookup yields CDR1 GTSNPN and CDR2 SVGIG (reference sequence). The CDR3 has 11 residues. The CDR3 here is CAWTAGYEQYF. As DNA, the CDR3 is TGTGCCTGGACCGCAGGCTACGAGCAGTACTTC.

This chain links TRBV7-9 with TRBJ1-5; D is perhaps TRBD1 (5 bases). Trimming pared 5 bases from V and 1 base from J, leaving 9 bases between. CDR1 is SEHNR and CDR2 is FQNEAQ in the germline V gene (reference sequence). The CDR3 totals 14 residues. Here the CDR3 reads CASSRGGSNQPQHF. The CDR3 region has the DNA TGTGCCAGCAGCCGGGGGGGGAGCAATCAGCCCCAGCATTTT.

The chain joins TRBV4-1 to TRBJ2-7, with 11 bases matching TRBD1. The V gene end was trimmed by 5 bases and the J gene end by 4 bases; junction bases not matched to a gene: 7. The CDR3 sequence is 15 residues long. The germline gives CDR1 MGHRA, CDR2 YSYEKL. The DNA for the CDR3 is TGCGCCAGCAGCTTTCGGGACAGGGGGGGATACGAGCAGTACTTC. Protein sequence: CASSFRDRGGYEQYF.

The genes are TRBV9 and TRBJ1-3; 7 bases line up with TRBD1. V lost 4 bases and J lost 2; bases outside the gene matches: 9. The CDR3 is made up of 16 amino acids. Germline V gene lookup returns CDR1 SGDLS and CDR2 YYNGEE. DNA of the CDR3: TGTGCCAGCAGCACCCCCAGGGGGACCGCTGGAAACACCATATATTTT. It encodes CASSTPRGTAGNTIYF.

The chain recombines TRBV7-9 with TRBJ1-5; 11 positions match TRBD1. This CDR3 is 16 amino acids long. Germline CDR1 is SEHNR and CDR2 is FQNEAQ (reference sequence). V lost 5 bases, J lost 5 bases, and 8 bases stayed unmatched. The CDR3 loop is CASSPGQGGFHQPQHF. CDR3 in DNA: TGTGCCAGCAGCCCGGGACAGGGGGGTTTCCATCAGCCCCAGCATTTT. The complete variable domain, with remaining parts taken from reference TRBV7-9 and TRBJ1-5, reads DTGVSQNPRHKITKRGQNVTFRCDPISEHNRLYWYRQTLGQGPEFLTYFQNEAQLEKSRLLSDRFSAERPKGSFSTLEIQRTEQGDSAMYLCASSPGQGGFHQPQHFGDGTRLSIL.

The chain joins TRBV4-1 to TRBJ2-7, with D tentatively TRBD1 (6 bases). CDR1 is MGHRA and CDR2 is YSYEKL in the germline V gene. The CDR3 extends over 16 amino acids. The V end lost 0 bases, the J end lost 6 bases, and 18 bases lay between the germline ends. The CDR3 is CASSQDGRGRASEQYF. Here the CDR3 DNA reads TGCGCCAGCAGCCAAGATGGCAGGGGACGGGCGAGCGAGCAGTACTTC.